The present T cell receptor (beta chain) was sequenced within a study of Ad26.COV2.S vaccination and SARS-CoV-2 variants. Findings and limits, study-wide: Spike-specific CD8+ and CD4+ T cell responses reportedly showed substantial breadth after vaccination.

Regarding this clone: No antigen is known for it.

Only in-frame clones appear in the TCRdb table, and some are missing; sequencing was by immunoSEQ multiplex PCR. The data show under 150,000 clones, roughly 89% seen once. The CDR3 runs 16 residues. The J segment lost 5 bases and the V segment lost 1 base, leaving 8 bases of the junction unmatched. CDR1 is SGHAT, CDR2 FQNNGV, per germline. The chain joins TRBV11-2 to TRBJ2-5, with 9 bases that match TRBD1. The clonotype comes from a human donor who had recovered from COVID-19. This specimen was peripheral blood, taken after recovery from COVID-19. CDR3 sequence: CASSLVPGQGPETQYF. The CDR3 region has the DNA TGTGCCAGCAGCTTAGTACCGGGACAGGGACCGGAGACCCAGTACTTC. Filled out from reference TRBV11-2 and TRBJ2-5, the complete variable domain reads EAGVAQSPRYKIIEKRQSVAFWCNPISGHATLYWYQQILGQGPKLLIQFQNNGVVDDSQLPKDRFSAERLKGVDSTLKIQPAKLEDSAVYLCASSLVPGQGPETQYFGPGTRLLVL.